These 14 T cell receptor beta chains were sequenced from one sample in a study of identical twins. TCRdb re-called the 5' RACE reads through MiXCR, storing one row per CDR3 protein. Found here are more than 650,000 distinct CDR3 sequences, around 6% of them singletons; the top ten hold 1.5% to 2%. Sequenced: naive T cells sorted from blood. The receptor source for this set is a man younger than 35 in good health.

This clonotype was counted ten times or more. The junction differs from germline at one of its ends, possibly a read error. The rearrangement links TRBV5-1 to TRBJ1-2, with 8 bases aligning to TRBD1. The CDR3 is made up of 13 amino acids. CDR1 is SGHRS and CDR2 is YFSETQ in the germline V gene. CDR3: CASSLQGDYGYTF. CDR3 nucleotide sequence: TGTGCCAGCAGTTTACAGGGGGACTATGGCTACACCTTC.

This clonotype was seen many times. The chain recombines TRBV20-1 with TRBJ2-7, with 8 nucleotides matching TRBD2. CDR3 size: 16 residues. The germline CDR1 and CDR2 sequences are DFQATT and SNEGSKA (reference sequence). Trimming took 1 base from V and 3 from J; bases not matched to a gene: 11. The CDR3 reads CSARVHSGILLYEQYF. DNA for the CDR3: TGCAGTGCTAGAGTGCATAGCGGGATATTACTCTACGAGCAGTACTTC.

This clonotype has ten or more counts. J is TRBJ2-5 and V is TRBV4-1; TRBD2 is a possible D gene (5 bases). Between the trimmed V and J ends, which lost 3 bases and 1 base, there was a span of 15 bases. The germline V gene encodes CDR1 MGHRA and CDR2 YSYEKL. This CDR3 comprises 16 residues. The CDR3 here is CASSHSVGLAQETQYF. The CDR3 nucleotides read TGCGCCAGCAGCCATTCAGTAGGTCTAGCCCAAGAGACCCAGTACTTC.

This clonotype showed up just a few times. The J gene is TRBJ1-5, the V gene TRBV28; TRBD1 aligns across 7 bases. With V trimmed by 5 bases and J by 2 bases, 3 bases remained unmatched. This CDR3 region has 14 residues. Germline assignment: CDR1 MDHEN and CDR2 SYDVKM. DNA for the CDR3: TGTGCCAGCAGTGGCAGGGGGGGCAATCAGCCCCAGCATTTT. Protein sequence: CASSGRGGNQPQHF.

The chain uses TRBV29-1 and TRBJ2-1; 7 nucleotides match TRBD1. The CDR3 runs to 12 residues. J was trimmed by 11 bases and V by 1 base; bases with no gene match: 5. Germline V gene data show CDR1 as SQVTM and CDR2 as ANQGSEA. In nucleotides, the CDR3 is TGCAGCGTTGAAGGGGCACAGGGGAAGCAGTTCTTC. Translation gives CSVEGAQGKQFF.

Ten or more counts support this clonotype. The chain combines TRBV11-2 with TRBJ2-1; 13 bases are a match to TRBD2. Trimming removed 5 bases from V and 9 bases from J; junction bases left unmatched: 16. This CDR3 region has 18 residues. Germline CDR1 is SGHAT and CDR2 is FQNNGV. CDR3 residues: CASSPVGGTSGIGGEQFF. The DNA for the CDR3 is TGTGCCAGCAGCCCGGTCGGTGGGACTAGCGGGATAGGGGGTGAGCAGTTCTTC.

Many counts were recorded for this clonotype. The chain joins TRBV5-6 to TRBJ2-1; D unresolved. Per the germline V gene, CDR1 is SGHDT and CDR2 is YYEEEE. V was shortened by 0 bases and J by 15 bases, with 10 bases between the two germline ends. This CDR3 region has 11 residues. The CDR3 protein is CASSLGFQSFF. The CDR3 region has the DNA TGTGCCAGCAGCTTGGGTTTCCAGTCGTTCTTC.

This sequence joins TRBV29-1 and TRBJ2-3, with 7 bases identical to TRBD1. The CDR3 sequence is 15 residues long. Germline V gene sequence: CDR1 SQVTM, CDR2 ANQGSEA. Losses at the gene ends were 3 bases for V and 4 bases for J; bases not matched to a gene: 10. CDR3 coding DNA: TGCAGCGTTGAGCCGGGCAGGGGGACGGCAGATACGCAGTATTTT. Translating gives CSVEPGRGTADTQYF.

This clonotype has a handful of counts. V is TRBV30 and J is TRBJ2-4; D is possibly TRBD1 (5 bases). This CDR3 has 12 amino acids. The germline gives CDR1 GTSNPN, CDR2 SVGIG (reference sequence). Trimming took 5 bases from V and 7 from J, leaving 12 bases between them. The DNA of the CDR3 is TGTGCCTGGGGGCAGGGTGGGAACATTCAGTACTTC. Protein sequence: CAWGQGGNIQYF.

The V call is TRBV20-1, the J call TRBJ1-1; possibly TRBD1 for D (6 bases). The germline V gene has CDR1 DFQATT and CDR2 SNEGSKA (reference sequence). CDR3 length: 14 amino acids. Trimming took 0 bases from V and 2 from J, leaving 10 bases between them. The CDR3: CSARDGGANTEAFF. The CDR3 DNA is TGCAGTGCTAGAGACGGGGGGGCCAACACTGAAGCTTTCTTT.

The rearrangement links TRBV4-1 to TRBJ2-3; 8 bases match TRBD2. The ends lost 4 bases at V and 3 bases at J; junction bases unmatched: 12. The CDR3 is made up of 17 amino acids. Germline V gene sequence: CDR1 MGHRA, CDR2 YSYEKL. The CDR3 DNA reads TGCGCCAGCAGCCGGGGACTAGTCGGAGATTCAACAGATACGCAGTATTTT. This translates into CASSRGLVGDSTDTQYF.

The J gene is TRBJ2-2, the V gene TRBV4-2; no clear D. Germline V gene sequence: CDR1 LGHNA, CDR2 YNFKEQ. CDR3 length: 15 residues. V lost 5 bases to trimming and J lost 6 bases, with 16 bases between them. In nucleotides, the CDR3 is TGTGCCAGCAGCTACTCTATTCAGGAAGCCGGGGAGCTGTTTTTT. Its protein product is CASSYSIQEAGELFF.

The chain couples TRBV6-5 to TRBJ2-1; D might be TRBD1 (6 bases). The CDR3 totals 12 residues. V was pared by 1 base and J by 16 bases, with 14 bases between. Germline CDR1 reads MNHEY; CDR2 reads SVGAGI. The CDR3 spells CASSYFSGHQFF. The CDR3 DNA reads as TGTGCCAGCAGTTACTTTTCGGGACACCAATTCTTC.

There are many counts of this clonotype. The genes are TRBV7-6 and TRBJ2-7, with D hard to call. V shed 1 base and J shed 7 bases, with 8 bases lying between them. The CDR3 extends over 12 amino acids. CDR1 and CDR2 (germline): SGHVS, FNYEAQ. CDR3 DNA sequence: TGTGCCAGCAGCTTAGATCCCGGTGAGCAGTACTTC. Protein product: CASSLDPGEQYF.